This T cell receptor (beta chain) was sequenced during a study of T cell repertoires in cytomegalovirus infection (dated by TCRdb to between 2018 and 2021). A note on the overall study: Alongside well-studied HLA-B-restricted epitopes, the peptide stimulations were aimed at recently identified HLA-C-restricted CMV epitopes, whose presentation resists viral immunomodulation. The HLA type of each donor mattered for the analysis, because public TCR beta signatures pointed to carriage of CMV infection along with the matching HLA type.

The investigation overall reported the following: In both this cohort and an independent cohort of a few hundred donors, the cumulative frequency of public TCR beta family members distinguished carriers of CMV infection plus the relevant HLA type. The ex vivo response was dominated by HLA-C-restricted CMV-specific TCR beta clonotypes, and the single most frequent clonotype in two of eight donors was supplied by these HLA-C-restricted clonotypes.

CDR1 and CDR2, looked up from the germline V gene, are SGDLS and YYNGEE. The CDR3 goes from the cysteine to the phenylalanine over 15 residues. The sequence is cut down to CDR3 DNA, 45 bases in frame from base 1. Relative to germline, V is 4 bases shorter and J is 2 bases shorter, with 14 bases between their ends. This clonotype occurred a few times. Its antigen specificity is not known. One base away there is no much larger clone; base qualities are not given. The sequencer listed for this sample is Illumina HiSeq 1500. TCRdb trimmed the raw reads at Q25, called clones with MiXCR and kept productive beta chains. When rows share a CDR3 protein, they turn into one entry using the most common DNA and genes. The sample includes fewer than 1,000,000 distinct CDR3 sequences, with around 32% observed a single time. The ten largest clones capture 13% of the sample. The meaning of the sample's treatment or condition label: in vitro stimulation with specific CMV peptide epitopes to enrich CMV-specific T cells.

This clonotype originated in a human donor in good health (CMV status not recorded). Some clones in this sample may be carry-over from other donors' samples. Material: cultured CD8+ T cells from PBMCs, obtained from culture after CMV antigen stimulation. Recombination linked TRBV9 to TRBJ2-3; D gene: possibly TRBD2, on 5 matching bases. The CDR3 corresponds to CASSTGLSSTDTQYF. At the DNA level, the sequence is TGTGCCAGCAGCACCGGACTTTCCTCCACAGATACGCAGTATTTT.